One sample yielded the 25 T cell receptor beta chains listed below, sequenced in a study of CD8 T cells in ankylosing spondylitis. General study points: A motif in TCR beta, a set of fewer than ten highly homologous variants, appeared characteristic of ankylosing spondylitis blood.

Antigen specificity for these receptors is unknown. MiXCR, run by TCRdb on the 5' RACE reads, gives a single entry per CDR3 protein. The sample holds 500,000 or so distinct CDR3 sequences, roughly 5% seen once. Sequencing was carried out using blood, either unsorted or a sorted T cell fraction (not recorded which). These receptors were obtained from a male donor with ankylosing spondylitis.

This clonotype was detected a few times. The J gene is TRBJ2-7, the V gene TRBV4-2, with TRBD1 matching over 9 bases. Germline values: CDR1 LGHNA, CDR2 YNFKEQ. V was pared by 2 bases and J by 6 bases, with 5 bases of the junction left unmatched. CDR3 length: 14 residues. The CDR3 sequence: CASSQSTGGLEQYF. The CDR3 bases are TGTGCCAGCAGCCAATCGACAGGGGGTCTCGAGCAGTACTTC.

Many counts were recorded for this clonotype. The CDR3 loop reads CASAVSPDQPQHF. The CDR3 DNA sequence: TGCGCCAGCGCCGTGAGCCCCGATCAGCCCCAGCATTTT. The chain uses TRBV5-1 and TRBJ1-5; D remains unclear. The germline gives CDR1 SGHRS, CDR2 YFSETQ. Trimming pared 7 bases from V and 5 bases from J, leaving 13 bases between. The CDR3 runs 13 residues. Drawing the rest from reference TRBV5-1 and TRBJ1-5, the complete variable domain is KAGVTQTPRYLIKTRGQQVTLSCSPISGHRSVSWYQQTPGQGLQFLFEYFSETQRNKGNFPGRFSGRQFSNSRSEMNVSTLELGDSALYLCASAVSPDQPQHFGDGTRLSIL.

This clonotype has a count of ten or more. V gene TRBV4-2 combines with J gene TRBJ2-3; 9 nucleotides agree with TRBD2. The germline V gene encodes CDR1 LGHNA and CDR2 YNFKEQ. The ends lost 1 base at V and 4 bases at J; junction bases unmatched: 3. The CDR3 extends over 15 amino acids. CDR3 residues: CASSQVAGAPDTQYF. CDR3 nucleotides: TGTGCCAGCAGCCAAGTAGCGGGGGCCCCAGATACGCAGTATTTT.

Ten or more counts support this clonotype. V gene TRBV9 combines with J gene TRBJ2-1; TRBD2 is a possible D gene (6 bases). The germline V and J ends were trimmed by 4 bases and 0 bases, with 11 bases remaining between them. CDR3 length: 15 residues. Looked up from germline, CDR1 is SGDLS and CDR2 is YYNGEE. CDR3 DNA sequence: TGTGCCAGCAGCCCCGGGACTCCCTCCTACAATGAGCAGTTCTTC. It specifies CASSPGTPSYNEQFF.

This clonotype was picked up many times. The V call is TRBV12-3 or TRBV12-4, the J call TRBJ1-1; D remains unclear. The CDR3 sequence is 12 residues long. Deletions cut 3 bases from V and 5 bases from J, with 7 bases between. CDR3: CASSLRQTEAFF. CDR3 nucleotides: TGTGCCAGCAGTTTGCGGCAAACTGAAGCTTTCTTT.

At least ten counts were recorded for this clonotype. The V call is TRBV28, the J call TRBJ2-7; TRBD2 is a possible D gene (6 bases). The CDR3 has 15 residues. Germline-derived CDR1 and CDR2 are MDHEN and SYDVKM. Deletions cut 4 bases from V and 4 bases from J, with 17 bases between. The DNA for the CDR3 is TGTGCCAGCAGTTCAACACCGGGACTCCTTTACGAGCAGTACTTC. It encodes CASSSTPGLLYEQYF.

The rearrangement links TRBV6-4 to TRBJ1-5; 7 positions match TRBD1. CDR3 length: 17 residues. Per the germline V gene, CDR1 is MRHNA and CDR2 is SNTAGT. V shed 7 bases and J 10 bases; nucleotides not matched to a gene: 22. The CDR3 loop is CASIDDWTGTEISPQHF. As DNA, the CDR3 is TGTGCCAGCATTGATGATTGGACAGGCACTGAAATCAGCCCCCAGCATTTT.

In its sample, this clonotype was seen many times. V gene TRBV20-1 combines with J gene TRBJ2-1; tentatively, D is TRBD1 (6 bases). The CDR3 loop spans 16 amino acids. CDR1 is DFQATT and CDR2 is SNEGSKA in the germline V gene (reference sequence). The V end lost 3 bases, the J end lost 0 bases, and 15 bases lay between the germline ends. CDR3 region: CSARGADRSSYNEQFF. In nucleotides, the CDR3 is TGCAGTGCTAGGGGGGCAGATCGCAGCTCCTACAATGAGCAGTTCTTC.

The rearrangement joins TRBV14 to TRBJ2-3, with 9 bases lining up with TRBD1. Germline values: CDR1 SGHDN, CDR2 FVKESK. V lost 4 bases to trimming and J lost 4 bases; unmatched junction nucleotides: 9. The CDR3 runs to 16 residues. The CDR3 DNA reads TGTGCCAGCAGCCCCCTCCGCCGGACAGGGGCAGATACGCAGTATTTT. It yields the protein CASSPLRRTGADTQYF.

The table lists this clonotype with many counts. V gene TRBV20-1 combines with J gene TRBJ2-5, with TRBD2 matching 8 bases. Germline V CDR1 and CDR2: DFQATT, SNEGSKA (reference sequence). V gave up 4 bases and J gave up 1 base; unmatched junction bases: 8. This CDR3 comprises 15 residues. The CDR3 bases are TGCAGTGCTAATGGTCTAGCGGGTGCCCAAGAGACCCAGTACTTC. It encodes CSANGLAGAQETQYF.

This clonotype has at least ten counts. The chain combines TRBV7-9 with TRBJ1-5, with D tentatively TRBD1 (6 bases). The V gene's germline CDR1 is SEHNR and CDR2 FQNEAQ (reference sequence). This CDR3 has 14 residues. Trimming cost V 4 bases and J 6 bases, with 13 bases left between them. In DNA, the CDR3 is TGTGCCAGCAGCTCCGGACAGAATTTTCAGCCCCAGCATTTT. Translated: CASSSGQNFQPQHF.

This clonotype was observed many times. CDR3 sequence (DNA): TGTGCCAGCAGCTTAGGGACAGAGGGACTTCTAGAGACCCAGTACTTC. This translates into CASSLGTEGLLETQYF. The V call is TRBV7-8, the J call TRBJ2-5; either TRBD1 or TRBD2 may supply D (6 bases each). Trimming stripped 1 base from V and 4 bases from J, with 16 bases between. Germline CDR1 is SGHVS and CDR2 is FQNEAQ. This CDR3 has 16 amino acids.

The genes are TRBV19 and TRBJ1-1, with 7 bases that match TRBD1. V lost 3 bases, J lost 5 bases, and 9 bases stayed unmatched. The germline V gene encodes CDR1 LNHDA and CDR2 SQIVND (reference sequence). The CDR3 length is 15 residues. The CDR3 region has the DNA TGTGCCAGTAGTATTACGGCAGGGGGATATACTGAAGCTTTCTTT. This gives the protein CASSITAGGYTEAFF.

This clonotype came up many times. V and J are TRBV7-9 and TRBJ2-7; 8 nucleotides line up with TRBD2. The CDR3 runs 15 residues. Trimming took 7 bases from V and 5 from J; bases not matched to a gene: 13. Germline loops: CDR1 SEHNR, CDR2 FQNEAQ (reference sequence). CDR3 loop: CASTPFTAGGHEQYF. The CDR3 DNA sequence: TGTGCCAGCACCCCTTTCACGGCGGGAGGACACGAGCAGTACTTC. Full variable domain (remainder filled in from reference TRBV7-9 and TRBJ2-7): DTGVSQNPRHKITKRGQNVTFRCDPISEHNRLYWYRQTLGQGPEFLTYFQNEAQLEKSRLLSDRFSAERPKGSFSTLEIQRTEQGDSAMYLCASTPFTAGGHEQYFGPGTRLTVT.

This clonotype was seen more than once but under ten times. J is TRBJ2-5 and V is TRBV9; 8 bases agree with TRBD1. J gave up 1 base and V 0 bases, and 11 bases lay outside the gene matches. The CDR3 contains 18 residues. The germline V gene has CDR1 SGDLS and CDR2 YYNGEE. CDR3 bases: TGTGCCAGCAGCGTAGGGCAGGGGGCATATGGTCTCCAAGAGACCCAGTACTTC. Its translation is CASSVGQGAYGLQETQYF.

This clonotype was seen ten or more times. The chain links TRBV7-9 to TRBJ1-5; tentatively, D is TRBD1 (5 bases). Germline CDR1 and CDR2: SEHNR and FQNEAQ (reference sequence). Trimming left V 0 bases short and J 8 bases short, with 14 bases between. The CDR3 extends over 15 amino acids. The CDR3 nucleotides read TGTGCCAGCAGCTTAGCGGGGCAGGGTGTGAAGCCCCAGCATTTT. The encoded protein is CASSLAGQGVKPQHF.

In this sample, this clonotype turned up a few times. This chain's CDR3 is CALAGSTDTQYF. DNA for the CDR3: TGTGCCTTAGCGGGGAGCACAGATACGCAGTATTTT. The chain has TRBV7-9 and TRBJ2-3; 8 bases fit TRBD2. CDR3 length: 12 amino acids. Germline V gives CDR1 SEHNR, CDR2 FQNEAQ (reference sequence). V trimming: 11 bases; J trimming: 0 bases; junction bases outside the gene matches: 1.

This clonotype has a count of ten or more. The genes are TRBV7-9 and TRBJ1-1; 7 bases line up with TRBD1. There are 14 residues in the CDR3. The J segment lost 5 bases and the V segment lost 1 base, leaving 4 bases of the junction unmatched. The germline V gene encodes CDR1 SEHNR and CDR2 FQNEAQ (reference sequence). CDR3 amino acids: CASSLEQGSTEAFF. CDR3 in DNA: TGTGCCAGCAGCTTAGAACAGGGGAGTACTGAAGCTTTCTTT.

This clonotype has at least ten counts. The CDR3 sequence: CASSLSQGGWYEQYF. The DNA of the CDR3 is TGTGCCAGCAGCCTTTCTCAGGGTGGATGGTACGAGCAGTACTTC. The rearrangement uses TRBV7-2 and TRBJ2-7, with D maybe TRBD1 (5 bases). The V gene lost 5 bases and the J gene lost 4 bases, with 18 bases spanning the gap. Germline-derived CDR1 and CDR2 are SGHTA and FQGNSA. The CDR3 covers 15 residues.

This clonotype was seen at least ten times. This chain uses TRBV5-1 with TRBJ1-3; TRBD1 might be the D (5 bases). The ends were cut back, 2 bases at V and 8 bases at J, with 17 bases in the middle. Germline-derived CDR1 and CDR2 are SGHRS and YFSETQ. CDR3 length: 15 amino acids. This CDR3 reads CASSLTENRGDTIYF. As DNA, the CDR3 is TGCGCCAGCAGCTTAACAGAGAATAGAGGGGACACCATATATTTT.

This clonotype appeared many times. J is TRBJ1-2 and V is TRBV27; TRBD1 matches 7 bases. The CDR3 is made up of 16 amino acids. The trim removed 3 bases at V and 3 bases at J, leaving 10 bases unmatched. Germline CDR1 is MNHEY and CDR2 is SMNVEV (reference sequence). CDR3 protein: CASSFDRDLRDYGYTF. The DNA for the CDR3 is TGTGCCAGCAGTTTTGACAGGGATCTTCGGGACTATGGCTACACCTTC.

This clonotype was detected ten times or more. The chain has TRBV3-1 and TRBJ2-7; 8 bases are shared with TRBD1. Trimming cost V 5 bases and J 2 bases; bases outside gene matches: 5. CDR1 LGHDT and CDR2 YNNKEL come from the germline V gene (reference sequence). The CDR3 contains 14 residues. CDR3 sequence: CASSGRDRPYEQYF. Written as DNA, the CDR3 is TGTGCCAGCAGCGGACGGGACAGGCCCTACGAGCAGTACTTC.

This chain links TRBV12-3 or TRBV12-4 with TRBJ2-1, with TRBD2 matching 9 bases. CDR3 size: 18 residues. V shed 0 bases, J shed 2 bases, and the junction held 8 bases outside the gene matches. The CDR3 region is CASSLAWGSGGTYNEQFF. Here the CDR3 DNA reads TGTGCCAGCAGTTTAGCGTGGGGTAGCGGGGGAACCTACAATGAGCAGTTCTTC.

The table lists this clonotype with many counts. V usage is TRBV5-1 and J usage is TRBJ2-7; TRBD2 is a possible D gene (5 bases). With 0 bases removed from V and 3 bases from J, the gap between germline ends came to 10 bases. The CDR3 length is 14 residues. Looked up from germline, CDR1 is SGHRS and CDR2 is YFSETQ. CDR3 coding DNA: TGCGCCAGCAGCTTGGACTGGAGGAACTACGAGCAGTACTTC. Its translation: CASSLDWRNYEQYF.

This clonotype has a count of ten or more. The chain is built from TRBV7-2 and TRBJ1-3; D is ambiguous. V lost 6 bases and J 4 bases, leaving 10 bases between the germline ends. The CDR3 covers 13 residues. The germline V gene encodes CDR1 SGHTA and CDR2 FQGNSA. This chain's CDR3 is CASSTTRGNTIYF. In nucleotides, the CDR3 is TGTGCCAGCAGTACTACTCGCGGAAACACCATATATTTT.